This T cell receptor (beta chain) was sequenced for a study of T-cell reconstitution after alpha-beta-depleted transplantation in children. The CDR3 spans 15 residues. Germline CDR1 and CDR2: SQVTM and ANQGSEA. The ends lost 7 bases at V and 1 base at J; junction bases unmatched: 7. This clonotype was picked up many times. Construction of the TCRbeta library involved unique molecular identifiers. Via MiXCR, TCRdb re-called the PCR reads, giving one row per CDR3 protein. The sample lists about 640,000 distinct CDR3 sequences; 16% were seen once. Sequenced here: PBMCs from the stem cell graft donor, sampled from the stem cell graft. The TCR was taken from a human donor who donated a stem cell graft to a child with acute myeloid leukemia. This chain uses TRBV29-1 with TRBJ2-3, with TRBD1 matching 11 bases. The CDR3 DNA reads as TGCAGCGCCCCCGGGACAGGGGGGGGCACAGATACGCAGTATTTT. Amino acids: CSAPGTGGGTDTQYF.